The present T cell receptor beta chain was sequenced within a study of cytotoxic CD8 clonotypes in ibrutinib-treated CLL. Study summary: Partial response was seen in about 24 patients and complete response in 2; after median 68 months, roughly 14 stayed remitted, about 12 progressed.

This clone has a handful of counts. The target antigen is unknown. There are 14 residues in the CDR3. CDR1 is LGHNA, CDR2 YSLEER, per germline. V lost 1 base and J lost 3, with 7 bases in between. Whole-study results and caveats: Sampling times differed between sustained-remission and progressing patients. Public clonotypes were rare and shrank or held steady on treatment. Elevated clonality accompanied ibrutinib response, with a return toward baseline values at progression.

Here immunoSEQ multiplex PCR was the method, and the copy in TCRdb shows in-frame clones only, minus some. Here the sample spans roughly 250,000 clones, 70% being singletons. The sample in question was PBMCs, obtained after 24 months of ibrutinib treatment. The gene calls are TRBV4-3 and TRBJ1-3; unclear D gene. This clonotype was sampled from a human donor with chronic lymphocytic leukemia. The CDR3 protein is CASSQVTGGNTIYF. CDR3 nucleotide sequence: TGCGCCAGCAGCCAAGTTACGGGTGGAAACACCATATATTTT.